These 27 T cell receptor beta chains were sequenced from one sample in a study of T cell repertoires in cytomegalovirus infection. TCRdb redid the calling of the reads with MiXCR, one entry per CDR3 protein. Of roughly 300,000 distinct CDR3 sequences listed, about a quarter are singletons. Sequencing used PBMCs. The receptors were gathered from a human donor in good health (CMV status not recorded). Some clones in this sample may be carry-over from other donors' samples.

The table lists this clonotype with many counts. This chain uses TRBV7-2 with TRBJ2-1; D not resolved. Trimming took 1 base from V and 12 from J, leaving 7 bases between them. CDR1 is SGHTA, CDR2 FQGNSA, per germline. This CDR3 is 11 amino acids long. CDR3 in DNA: TGTGCCAGCAGCTTAGATACCCCGCAGTTCTTC. Translating gives CASSLDTPQFF.

This clonotype was seen at least ten times. The chain has TRBV7-2 and TRBJ2-1; tentatively, D is TRBD1 (6 bases). Germline-derived CDR1 and CDR2 are SGHTA and FQGNSA. The germline V and J ends were trimmed by 1 base and 4 bases, with 14 bases remaining between them. The CDR3 length is 16 residues. The CDR3 region is CASSLDRRGSYNEQFF. The CDR3 DNA reads TGTGCCAGCAGCTTAGATCGCAGGGGATCATACAATGAGCAGTTCTTC.

The chain carries TRBV11-2 and TRBJ2-1; possible D gene TRBD2, 5 bases. The length of the CDR3 is 18 residues. CDR1 and CDR2 from the germline V gene are SGHAT and FQNNGV. The V end lost 4 bases, the J end lost 1 base, and 20 bases lay between the germline ends. CDR3 region: CASSSTHGAAYSYNEQFF. The CDR3 DNA is TGTGCCAGCAGCTCTACCCACGGAGCGGCATATTCCTACAATGAGCAGTTCTTC.

This clonotype was counted ten times or more. The chain is built from TRBV7-2 and TRBJ1-1, with TRBD1 as a possible D gene (5 bases). This CDR3 has 13 residues. Germline V gene sequence: CDR1 SGHTA, CDR2 FQGNSA. Trimming cost V 5 bases and J 10 bases, with 17 bases left between them. CDR3 sequence (DNA): TGTGCCAGCAGCCCCAGTAGACGGGGCGCAGCTTTCTTT. It codes for CASSPSRRGAAFF.

This clonotype was picked up a small number of times. The chain recombines TRBV4-1 with TRBJ2-1, with a possible D match to TRBD2 (5 bases). Looked up from germline, CDR1 is MGHRA and CDR2 is YSYEKL. The V and J ends lost 1 base and 12 bases respectively, with 16 bases between them. This CDR3 is built from 14 residues. In DNA, the CDR3 is TGCGCCAGCAGCCAAGGGGTGCTAGCTATCAGGCAGTTCTTC. It yields the protein CASSQGVLAIRQFF.

As concerns this clonotype: Relative to the germline gene, one junction end is altered; a read error may explain this. The rearrangement uses TRBV11-2 and TRBJ2-5; 11 bases match TRBD2. The CDR3 has 16 amino acids. The germline gives CDR1 SGHAT, CDR2 FQNNGV. The CDR3 region has the DNA TGTGCCAGCAGCTTTACTAGCGGGAGAAGGGGAGAGACCGAGTACTTC. Amino acid sequence: CASSFTSGRRGETEYF.

The chain has TRBV15 and TRBJ2-3; D is ambiguous. Trimming stripped 0 bases from V and 3 bases from J, with 16 bases between. The CDR3 has 17 residues. CDR1 is LNHNV, CDR2 YYDKDF, per germline (reference sequence). The CDR3, as DNA: TGTGCCACCAGCAGAGATTCCTCTATGTCCGGGACAGATACGCAGTATTTT. Protein sequence: CATSRDSSMSGTDTQYF.

V usage is TRBV11-2 and J usage is TRBJ2-7; 12 nucleotides line up with TRBD2. CDR3 size: 16 residues. V shed 5 bases, J shed 1 base, and the junction held 6 bases outside the gene matches. CDR1 is SGHAT and CDR2 is FQNNGV in the germline V gene. The CDR3 is CASSARLAGASYEQYF. In DNA, the CDR3 is TGTGCCAGCAGCGCCCGACTAGCGGGGGCTTCCTACGAGCAGTACTTC.

This clonotype appeared many times. V and J are TRBV11-2 and TRBJ1-1; TRBD1 matches at 8 bases. The germline gives CDR1 SGHAT, CDR2 FQNNGV. Trimming removed 4 bases from V and 6 bases from J; junction bases left unmatched: 7. The CDR3 length is 14 residues. Here the CDR3 reads CASSSRQGKPEAFF. DNA for the CDR3: TGTGCCAGCAGCTCACGACAGGGGAAGCCTGAAGCTTTCTTT.

The rearrangement links TRBV29-1 to TRBJ2-3; D remains unclear. This CDR3 region has 13 residues. Trimming removed 4 bases from V and 2 bases from J, with 10 bases in between. In germline, CDR1 is SQVTM, CDR2 ANQGSEA. In DNA, the CDR3 is TGCAGCGTTGCGGTAGCTGCCACAGATACGCAGTATTTT. Protein product: CSVAVAATDTQYF.

There are a few counts of this clonotype. The genes are TRBV20-1 and TRBJ2-1, with D possibly matching TRBD2 (5 bases). In germline, CDR1 is DFQATT, CDR2 SNEGSKA (reference sequence). The CDR3 is made up of 15 amino acids. V was shortened by 0 bases and J by 0 bases, with 9 bases between the two germline ends. The CDR3 coding sequence is TGCAGTGCTAGAGATGTACGGGGCTCCTACAATGAGCAGTTCTTC. Translating it yields CSARDVRGSYNEQFF.

The genes are TRBV14 and TRBJ1-5; D gene uncertain. The CDR3 is 13 residues long. The V gene lost 0 bases and the J gene lost 5 bases, with 5 bases spanning the gap. The germline V gene has CDR1 SGHDN and CDR2 FVKESK. The CDR3 sequence: CASSQDLDQPQHF. In DNA, the CDR3 is TGTGCCAGCAGCCAAGATTTGGATCAGCCCCAGCATTTT.

The chain employs TRBV6-1 and TRBJ2-7; a weak D match, TRBD1 (6 bases). CDR1 is MNHNS and CDR2 is SASEGT in the germline V gene. CDR3 length: 14 amino acids. V shed 6 bases and J shed 4 bases, with 16 bases lying between them. The CDR3 reads CASSPTQGHYEQYV. The CDR3 coding sequence is TGTGCCAGCAGCCCCACGCAGGGACATTACGAGCAGTACGTC.

This chain uses TRBV6-2 or TRBV6-3 with TRBJ1-5, with TRBD1 matching 8 bases. Trimming at V came to 6 bases and at J to 4 bases, leaving 11 bases not matched to a gene. The CDR3 is 16 residues long. Germline assignment: CDR1 MNHEY and CDR2 SVGEGT. This CDR3 is CASSPTPRQGNQPQHF. The CDR3 DNA reads as TGTGCCAGCAGCCCCACTCCTCGACAGGGGAATCAGCCCCAGCATTTT.

The rearrangement links TRBV28 to TRBJ2-7, with unresolved D. Germline V gives CDR1 MDHEN, CDR2 SYDVKM. The CDR3 spans 16 residues. Between the trimmed V and J ends, which lost 3 bases and 0 bases, there was a span of 15 bases. CDR3 protein: CASSFHLSTTSYEQYF. DNA of the CDR3: TGTGCCAGCAGTTTCCATTTGTCAACCACCTCCTACGAGCAGTACTTC.

Many counts were recorded for this clonotype. The chain is built from TRBV28 and TRBJ1-5, with 8 bases aligning to TRBD1. Unmatched junction bases numbered 9, after V lost 8 bases and J lost 6 bases. This CDR3 is built from 14 residues. Germline CDR1 and CDR2: MDHEN and SYDVKM. In DNA, the CDR3 is TGTGCCAGCGGAACGGACAGGGCGGCTCAGCCCCAGCATTTT. The encoded protein is CASGTDRAAQPQHF.

About this clonotype itself: This may be a read error, as it is one base from a much larger clone. The genes are TRBV11-2 and TRBJ1-1; 9 bases fit TRBD1. The germline CDR1 and CDR2 sequences are SGHAT and FQNNGV. The J segment lost 6 bases and the V segment lost 8 bases, leaving 13 bases of the junction unmatched. The CDR3 covers 15 residues. As DNA, the CDR3 is TGTGCCAGCCGCACTCACAGGGGGCGCGGCGCTGAAGCTTTCTTT. Protein sequence: CASRTHRGRGAEAFF.

This clonotype was picked up one time. This rearrangement joins TRBV18 to TRBJ1-1; D uncertain. The germline V and J ends were trimmed by 5 bases and 8 bases, with 6 bases remaining between them. This CDR3 is built from 10 residues. Germline-derived CDR1 and CDR2 are KGHSH and LQKENI. The CDR3 here is CASSEAEAFF. The CDR3, as DNA: TGTGCCAGCTCAGAAGCCGAAGCTTTCTTT.

This clonotype was detected ten times or more. V is TRBV7-2 and J is TRBJ1-4, with 8 nucleotides matching TRBD1. The CDR3 totals 14 residues. The germline CDR1 and CDR2 sequences are SGHTA and FQGNSA. Losses at the gene ends were 5 bases for V and 7 bases for J; bases not matched to a gene: 6. Here the CDR3 DNA reads TGTGCCAGCAGCCCCGACAGGGGAGGTGAAAAACTGTTTTTT. Its translation: CASSPDRGGEKLFF.

This clonotype was observed a handful of times. The J gene is TRBJ1-2, the V gene TRBV29-1; TRBD1 aligns across 7 bases. The CDR3 length is 13 residues. Trimming cost V 3 bases and J 5 bases; bases outside gene matches: 6. The germline V gene encodes CDR1 SQVTM and CDR2 ANQGSEA. CDR3 region: CSVDRARGYGYTF. The CDR3 DNA reads as TGCAGCGTTGATCGGGCCAGGGGGTATGGCTACACCTTC.

The chain carries TRBV14 and TRBJ2-2, with a possible D match to TRBD2 (6 bases). Germline V gene lookup returns CDR1 SGHDN and CDR2 FVKESK. This CDR3 region has 15 residues. V shed 0 bases and J shed 7 bases, with 12 bases lying between them. For the CDR3, the DNA is TGTGCCAGCAGCCAAGATCGGGGGTGGATCGGGGAGCTGTTTTTT. Its translation is CASSQDRGWIGELFF. Drawing the rest from reference TRBV14 and TRBJ2-2, the complete variable domain is EAGVTQFPSHSVIEKGQTVTLRCDPISGHDNLYWYRRVMGKEIKFLLHFVKESKQDESGMPNNRFLAERTGGTYSTLKVQPAELEDSGVYFCASSQDRGWIGELFFGEGSRLTVL.

This clonotype was counted a few times. The chain carries TRBV19 and TRBJ1-5; D uncertain. CDR3 length equals 12 residues. The germline V gene encodes CDR1 LNHDA and CDR2 SQIVND (reference sequence). V gave up 7 bases and J gave up 7 bases, with 11 bases separating them. In DNA, the CDR3 is TGTGCCAGTATGGGCAGTTACCAGCCCCAGCATTTT. This codes for CASMGSYQPQHF.

DNA of the CDR3: TGTGCCATCAGTTCTACTATGAGCTCCTACGAGCAGTACTTC. Amino acid sequence: CAISSTMSSYEQYF. The V and J genes are TRBV10-3 and TRBJ2-7; D is ambiguous. CDR1 and CDR2 (germline): ENHRY, SYGVKD. V lost 5 bases to trimming and J lost 0 bases, with 11 bases between them. The CDR3 consists of 14 residues.

This clonotype was detected many times. The V call is TRBV7-9, the J call TRBJ1-1; D is undetermined. Germline V gene sequence: CDR1 SEHNR, CDR2 FQNEAQ (reference sequence). The CDR3 is made up of 13 amino acids. V lost 8 bases and J lost 1, with 11 bases in between. The CDR3 sequence is CASAPASNTEAFF. The CDR3 region has the DNA TGTGCCAGCGCTCCGGCATCGAACACTGAAGCTTTCTTT. Together with reference TRBV7-9 and TRBJ1-1, the CDR3 gives the full variable domain: DTGVSQNPRHKITKRGQNVTFRCDPISEHNRLYWYRQTLGQGPEFLTYFQNEAQLEKSRLLSDRFSAERPKGSFSTLEIQRTEQGDSAMYLCASAPASNTEAFFGQGTRLTVV.

This chain links TRBV11-2 with TRBJ2-1; D not certain. CDR3 length: 15 residues. The ends were cut back, 8 bases at V and 0 bases at J, with 14 bases in the middle. Per the germline V gene, CDR1 is SGHAT and CDR2 is FQNNGV. For the CDR3, the DNA is TGTGCCAGCGCCCGAGACTCGAGCTCCTACAATGAGCAGTTCTTC. This sequence encodes CASARDSSSYNEQFF. Full variable domain (rest looked up from reference TRBV11-2 and TRBJ2-1): EAGVAQSPRYKIIEKRQSVAFWCNPISGHATLYWYQQILGQGPKLLIQFQNNGVVDDSQLPKDRFSAERLKGVDSTLKIQPAKLEDSAVYLCASARDSSSYNEQFFGPGTRLTVL.

The sample holds a few counts of this clonotype. V usage is TRBV7-7 and J usage is TRBJ2-5; 7 positions match TRBD2. The CDR3 contains 13 residues. Germline assignment: CDR1 SSHAT and CDR2 FNYEAQ (reference sequence). V lost 4 bases, J lost 3 bases, and 2 bases stayed unmatched. This chain's CDR3 is CASSSGLKETQYF. For the CDR3, the DNA is TGTGCCAGCAGCTCGGGACTAAAAGAGACCCAGTACTTC.

This clonotype showed up many times. The CDR3 sequence is CASSLKHTGELFF. The DNA for the CDR3 is TGTGCCAGCAGCCTAAAACACACCGGGGAGCTGTTTTTT. V usage is TRBV7-2 and J usage is TRBJ2-2; D is ambiguous. The CDR3 covers 13 residues. The germline V and J ends were trimmed by 5 bases and 3 bases, with 7 bases remaining between them. Germline V lookup: CDR1 SGHTA, CDR2 FQGNSA.